This T cell receptor beta chain was found in a study of patients and donors after allogeneic stem cell transplantation (TCRdb year 2020). In this sample, this clonotype turned up a few times. The clone's antigen remains unknown. No quality values exist for individual bases; no much larger clone is one base distant. At the junction V is shortened by 5 bases and J by 5 bases, with 16 bases in between. The germline V gene provides CDR1 SQVTM and CDR2 ANQGSEA. The CDR3, cysteine through phenylalanine, is 13 amino acids long. Just the 39-base CDR3 DNA is kept, in frame starting at base 1. The receptor library was made with RT-PCR. The instrument given in TCRdb is NextSeq 550. The public reads were reanalyzed by TCRdb: fastp trimming at Q25, MiXCR alignment, in-frame beta chains only. Records with the same CDR3 protein are collapsed into one entry carrying the most frequent genes and DNA. Present in this sample are 190,000 or so distinct CDR3 sequences, roughly 40% of which were seen just once. Of the sample, 33% is held by the ten largest clones.

The V and J segments used are TRBV29-1 and TRBJ2-7, and possibly TRBD1, on 6 matching bases. This TCR was recovered from a human donor who was either an allogeneic HSCT recipient or a stem cell or donor lymphocyte infusion donor (not recorded which). It is not recorded whose cells these are; they may come from a transplant donor. The sequencing sample was made of blood, either unsorted or a sorted T cell fraction (not recorded which). The DNA is TGCAGCGTTACTCTCAGGGGTTCCCACGAGCAGTACTTC. It encodes CSVTLRGSHEQYF.